This T cell receptor (beta chain) was recorded in a study of T cells in Graves' hyperthyroidism and ophthalmopathy. Study overall: At the time of initial diagnosis and before any treatment, peripheral blood was collected. Study-wide results and limits: Most expanded thyroid clonotypes above 0.001 also appeared in blood. Ophthalmopathy cases were set apart from stable hyperthyroidism by a 13 V-J model.

A patient was excluded if there was uncontrolled infection, other autoimmune disease, pregnancy or lactation. V lost 0 bases to trimming and J lost 5 bases, with 12 bases between them. CDR3 length equals 14 residues. The germline gives CDR1 DFQATT, CDR2 SNEGSKA (reference sequence). Amplification of TCR beta CDR3 regions used RNA as the template. First-round RT-PCR of the TCR CDR3 relied on the HTBI primer set. TCRdb redid the calling of the multiplex PCR reads with MiXCR, one entry per CDR3 protein. The profile shows about 600,000 distinct CDR3 sequences, approximately 16% of them singletons. This clonotype was seen at least ten times. Its antigen is unknown.

The TCR sequence derives from a woman in her forties with Graves' ophthalmopathy. V and J are TRBV20-1 and TRBJ2-3, with unresolved D. Source material: blood. CDR3 loop: CSARDSGWGDTQYF. The CDR3 DNA reads as TGCAGTGCTAGAGACTCTGGTTGGGGAGATACGCAGTATTTT.